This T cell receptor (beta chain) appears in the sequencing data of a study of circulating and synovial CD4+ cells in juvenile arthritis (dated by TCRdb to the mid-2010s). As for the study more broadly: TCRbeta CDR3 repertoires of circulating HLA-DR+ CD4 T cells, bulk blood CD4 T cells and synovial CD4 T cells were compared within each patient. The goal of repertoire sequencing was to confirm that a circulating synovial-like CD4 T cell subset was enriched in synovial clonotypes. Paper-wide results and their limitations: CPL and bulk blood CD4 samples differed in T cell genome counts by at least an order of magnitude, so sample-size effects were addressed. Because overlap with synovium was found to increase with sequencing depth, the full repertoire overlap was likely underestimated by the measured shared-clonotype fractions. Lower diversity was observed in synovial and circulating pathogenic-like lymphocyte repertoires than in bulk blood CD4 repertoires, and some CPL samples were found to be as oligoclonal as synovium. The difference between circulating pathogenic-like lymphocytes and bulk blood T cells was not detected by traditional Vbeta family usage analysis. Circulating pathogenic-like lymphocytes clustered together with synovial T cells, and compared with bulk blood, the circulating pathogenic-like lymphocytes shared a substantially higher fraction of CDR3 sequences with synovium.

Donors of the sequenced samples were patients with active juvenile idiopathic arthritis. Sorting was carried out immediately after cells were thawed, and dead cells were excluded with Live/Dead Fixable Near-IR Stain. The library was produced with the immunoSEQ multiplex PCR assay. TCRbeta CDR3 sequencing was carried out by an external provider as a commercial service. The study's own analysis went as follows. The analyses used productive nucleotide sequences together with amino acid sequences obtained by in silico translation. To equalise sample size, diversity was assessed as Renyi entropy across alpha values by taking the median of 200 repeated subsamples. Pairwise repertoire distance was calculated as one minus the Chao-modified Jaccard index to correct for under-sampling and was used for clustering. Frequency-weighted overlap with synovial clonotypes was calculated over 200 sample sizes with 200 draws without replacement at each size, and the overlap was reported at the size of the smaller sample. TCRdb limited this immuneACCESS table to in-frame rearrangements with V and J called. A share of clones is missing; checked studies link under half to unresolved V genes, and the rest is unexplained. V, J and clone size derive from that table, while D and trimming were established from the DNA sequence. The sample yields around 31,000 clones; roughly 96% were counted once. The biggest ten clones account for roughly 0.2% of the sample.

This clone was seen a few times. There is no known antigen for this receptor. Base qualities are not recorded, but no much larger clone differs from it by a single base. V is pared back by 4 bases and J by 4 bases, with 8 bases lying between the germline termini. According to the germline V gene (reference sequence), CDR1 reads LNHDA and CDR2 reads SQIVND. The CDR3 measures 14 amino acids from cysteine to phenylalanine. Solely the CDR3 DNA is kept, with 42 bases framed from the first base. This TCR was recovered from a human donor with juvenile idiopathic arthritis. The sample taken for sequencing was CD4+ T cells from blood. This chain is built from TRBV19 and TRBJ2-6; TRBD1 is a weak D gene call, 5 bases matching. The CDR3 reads CASSTAGGANVLTF. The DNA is TGTGCCAGTAGTACCGCAGGGGGGGCCAACGTCCTGACTTTC.